The 20 T cell receptor beta chains below come from one sample, sequenced in a study of breast tumors, draining lymph nodes, adjacent tissues. The lymph nodes were axillary draining lymph nodes from breast cancer patients. TCRdb reprocessed the multiplex PCR reads via MiXCR and lists one record per CDR3 protein. This sample has roughly 110,000 distinct CDR3 sequences, with less than 40% found just once. The sample taken for sequencing was axillary lymph node tissue. These receptors were collected from a female donor with breast cancer. Some clones in this sample may be carry-over from other donors' samples.

In the case of this clonotype: Germline and junction disagree at one end, which may indicate a read error. The V gene is TRBV2, the J gene TRBJ2-1, with 7 nucleotides matching TRBD1. Germline CDR1 is SNHLY and CDR2 is FYNNEI. The CDR3 has 14 amino acids. The chain's CDR3 is CASRPGQDKNEQLF. The CDR3 coding sequence is TGTGCCAGCAGGCCCGGACAGGATAAAAATGAGCAGCTCTTC.

This clonotype was seen many times. The gene calls are TRBV2 and TRBJ1-5; perhaps TRBD1 as D (5 bases). Germline CDR1 is SNHLY and CDR2 is FYNNEI. CDR3 length: 13 residues. V lost 5 bases and J lost 4, with 9 bases in between. In nucleotides, the CDR3 is TGTGCCAGCAGTTCAAGGGGAAATCAGCCCCAGCATTTT. Translating it yields CASSSRGNQPQHF.

At least ten counts were recorded for this clonotype. V is TRBV18 and J is TRBJ2-7; 8 nucleotides line up with TRBD1. Germline-derived CDR1 and CDR2 are KGHSH and LQKENI. The CDR3 consists of 16 residues. Trimming cost V 1 base and J 0 bases; bases outside gene matches: 5. In nucleotides, the CDR3 is TGTGCCAGCTCACCACAAGGGACAGGCTACTCCTACGAGCAGTACTTC. It specifies CASSPQGTGYSYEQYF.

Ten or more counts support this clonotype. The gene calls are TRBV5-1 and TRBJ2-2, with TRBD2 matching 10 bases. This CDR3 has 16 amino acids. Per the germline V gene, CDR1 is SGHRS and CDR2 is YFSETQ. Trimming cost V 3 bases and J 6 bases; bases outside gene matches: 8. CDR3 in amino acids: CASSSVSGGFAGELFF. The CDR3 bases are TGCGCCAGCAGCTCCGTTAGCGGGGGGTTTGCCGGGGAGCTGTTTTTT.

This chain links TRBV6-1 with TRBJ1-2; D perhaps matches TRBD1 (5 bases). This CDR3 comprises 17 residues. Germline V lookup: CDR1 MNHNS, CDR2 SASEGT. The V end was cut by 5 bases, the J end by 1 base, with 20 bases between. The CDR3 DNA sequence: TGTGCCAGCAGTCACTCAACGTCAGGGTCCGTTAACTATGGCTACACCTTC. Protein: CASSHSTSGSVNYGYTF.

This clonotype has at least ten counts. The gene calls are TRBV7-8 and TRBJ2-7; TRBD2 aligns across 8 bases. The CDR3 is made up of 15 amino acids. Germline CDR1 reads SGHVS; CDR2 reads FQNEAQ. V lost 0 bases to trimming and J lost 0 bases; unmatched junction nucleotides: 1. The chain's CDR3 is CASSLATSGSYEQYF. The CDR3 nucleotides are TGTGCCAGCAGCTTAGCAACTAGCGGCTCCTACGAGCAGTACTTC. Complete variable domain (other parts from reference TRBV7-8 and TRBJ2-7): GAGVSQSPRYKVAKRGQDVALRCDPISGHVSLFWYQQALGQGPEFLTYFQNEAQLDKSGLPSDRFFAERPEGSVSTLKIQRTQQEDSAVYLCASSLATSGSYEQYFGPGTRLTVT.

A note on this clonotype: The junction does not match germline at one end; this may be a read error. V and J are TRBV15 and TRBJ1-4; the D gene is possibly TRBD1 (5 bases). This CDR3 has 15 residues. Germline V gives CDR1 LNHNV, CDR2 YYDKDF (reference sequence). Written as DNA, the CDR3 is TGTGCCACCGGCAGGGCCGGTGCAACTAATAAAAAACTGTTTTTT. Its protein product is CATGRAGATNKKLFF.

This clonotype occurred many times. The J gene is TRBJ2-7, the V gene TRBV18, with TRBD1 identical over 7 bases. From germline, CDR1 is KGHSH and CDR2 LQKENI. CDR3 length: 16 residues. With 6 bases clipped from V and 4 bases from J, the junction kept 15 bases outside the gene matches. The CDR3 reads CASSQRIGTDFYEQYF. CDR3 sequence (DNA): TGTGCCAGCTCCCAGAGGATCGGGACAGATTTTTACGAGCAGTACTTC.

This clonotype was seen ten or more times. The V and J genes are TRBV2 and TRBJ2-1; tentatively, D is TRBD1 (5 bases). V was cut by 10 bases and J by 6 bases, with 13 bases left in between. This CDR3 is built from 12 residues. Germline CDR1 is SNHLY and CDR2 is FYNNEI. The CDR3 sequence is CATKRQINEQFF. Here the CDR3 DNA reads TGTGCCACCAAAAGACAGATCAATGAGCAGTTCTTC.

CDR3 amino acids: CAISVGRDNQPQHF. The CDR3 DNA reads TGTGCCATCAGTGTAGGCAGAGACAATCAGCCCCAGCATTTT. J is TRBJ1-5 and V is TRBV10-3; D unresolved. The CDR3 spans 14 residues. Trimming cost V 4 bases and J 3 bases, with 10 bases left between them. CDR1 ENHRY and CDR2 SYGVKD come from the germline V gene.

The chain combines TRBV20-1 with TRBJ1-4, with 9 nucleotides matching TRBD1. CDR1 and CDR2 from the germline V gene are DFQATT and SNEGSKA (reference sequence). The V segment lost 3 bases and the J segment 4 bases; nucleotides outside the gene matches: 6. The CDR3 loop spans 15 amino acids. The CDR3 DNA reads as TGCAGTGCTAGTAAGGACAGGGGTCTTAATGAAAAACTGTTTTTT. Residues: CSASKDRGLNEKLFF.

Ten or more counts support this clonotype. The rearrangement joins TRBV28 to TRBJ2-5, with 7 bases lining up with TRBD1. Trimming at V came to 7 bases and at J to 4 bases, leaving 9 bases not matched to a gene. CDR1 is MDHEN, CDR2 SYDVKM, per germline. The CDR3 sequence is 14 residues long. CDR3 nucleotides: TGTGCCAGCACCCACTCGGGACAGACAGAGACCCAGTACTTC. Protein product: CASTHSGQTETQYF.

This clonotype was picked up one time. No DNA is shown, since the ends of the CDR3 on it are uncertain; the CDR3 is the one TCRdb lists. V is TRBV11-2 and J is TRBJ2-7; the listed D gene, TRBD2, was not tested against the DNA. The CDR3 adds up to 22 amino acids, both ends counted. Looked up from germline, CDR1 is SGHAT and CDR2 is FQNNGV. The CDR3 is CASSFYICSAHPREDNSYEQYF.

This clonotype occurred many times. The chain couples TRBV4-1 to TRBJ2-2; D remains ambiguous. Trimming left V 0 bases short and J 4 bases short, with 6 bases between. Germline CDR1 and CDR2: MGHRA and YSYEKL. The CDR3 sequence is 14 residues long. The CDR3 reads CASSQDRITGELFF. CDR3 bases: TGCGCCAGCAGCCAAGATAGGATCACCGGGGAGCTGTTTTTT.

This clonotype was counted ten times or more. V is TRBV28 and J is TRBJ1-2; D possibly corresponds to TRBD1 (6 bases). Germline CDR1 reads MDHEN; CDR2 reads SYDVKM. The CDR3 totals 13 residues. The V end was cut by 3 bases, the J end by 6 bases, with 11 bases between. CDR3 sequence reads: CASSFTGMDGYTF. CDR3 sequence (DNA): TGTGCCAGCAGTTTCACAGGGATGGATGGCTACACCTTC.

This clonotype was detected ten times or more. The chain uses TRBV7-9 and TRBJ1-6, with D perhaps matching TRBD1 (6 bases). The CDR3 runs 15 residues. Germline CDR1 SEHNR, CDR2 FQNEAQ (reference sequence). V was cut by 4 bases and J by 5 bases, with 12 bases left in between. The CDR3 region is CASSWGAVDNSPLHF. The CDR3 nucleotides read TGTGCCAGCAGCTGGGGGGCTGTCGATAATTCACCCCTCCACTTT.

This clonotype was seen at least ten times. The chain employs TRBV7-9 and TRBJ2-1; D might be TRBD1 (6 bases). This CDR3 contains 16 residues. The germline V and J ends were trimmed by 4 bases and 1 base, with 14 bases remaining between them. The germline gives CDR1 SEHNR, CDR2 FQNEAQ (reference sequence). For the CDR3, the DNA is TGTGCCAGCAGCTCCCAGGGGTACAGTTCCTACAATGAGCAGTTCTTC. Its protein product is CASSSQGYSSYNEQFF.

The gene calls are TRBV9 and TRBJ1-5; 7 bases line up with TRBD1. The germline CDR1 and CDR2 sequences are SGDLS and YYNGEE. CDR3 length equals 16 residues. V lost 0 bases to trimming and J lost 2 bases; unmatched junction nucleotides: 5. CDR3 DNA: TGTGCCAGCAGCGTAGGGCAGGGGGTGGGCAATCAGCCCCAGCATTTT. Translating gives CASSVGQGVGNQPQHF.

This clonotype counts as medium-sized. This rearrangement joins TRBV7-9 to TRBJ1-2; possibly TRBD1 for D (6 bases). Germline V CDR1 and CDR2: SEHNR, FQNEAQ (reference sequence). The germline V and J ends were trimmed by 6 bases and 2 bases, with 10 bases remaining between them. This CDR3 is built from 13 residues. The CDR3, as DNA: TGTGCCAGCAGGGACAGCCTGAACTATGGCTACACCTTC. This translates into CASRDSLNYGYTF.

On this clonotype itself: The DNA is omitted, as the CDR3 cannot be located on it reliably, and the CDR3 follows TCRdb's listing. The chain uses TRBV25-1 and TRBJ2-5; the table's D call TRBD1 went unverified against the DNA. In germline, CDR1 is MGHDK, CDR2 SYGVNS. With termini counted, the CDR3 has 19 amino acids. The CDR3 region is CASSFYICSANGQRETQYF.